Below, 22 T cell receptor beta chains from the same sample are listed, as sequenced in a study of blood T cell repertoires in COVID-19 (dated by TCRdb to about 2020). The library was prepared using the immunoSEQ multiplex PCR assay. TCRdb retrieved this table from immuneACCESS and kept in-frame rearrangements only. Not all clones are present; in checked studies, unresolved V genes account for under half, and no reason is known for the remainder. This sample is represented by 150,000 or so clones; 85% to 90% of them were singletons. Under 15% of the sample goes to the ten largest clones. Sequenced: peripheral blood. The receptors stem from a man between 18 and 35 years old with COVID-19, enrolled during active disease.

The rearrangement links TRBV27 to TRBJ2-3; the D gene is possibly TRBD1 (5 bases). Germline V gives CDR1 MNHEY, CDR2 SMNVEV (reference sequence). The CDR3 covers 15 residues. The V and J ends lost 0 bases and 1 base respectively, with 8 bases between them. The DNA for the CDR3 is TGTGCCAGCAGTTTATCTCCCAGGGGCACAGATACGCAGTATTTT. It encodes CASSLSPRGTDTQYF.

V and J are TRBV24-1 and TRBJ1-2, with no clear D. Germline loops: CDR1 KGHDR, CDR2 SFDVKD. There are 13 residues in the CDR3. The V end lost 8 bases, the J end lost 5 bases, and 14 bases lay between the germline ends. The CDR3 is CATIVPGLYGYTF. In nucleotides, the CDR3 is TGTGCCACCATAGTTCCGGGATTGTATGGCTACACCTTC.

DNA for the CDR3: TGTGCCAGCAGCGGGGGCAGGGTTGACAATGAGCAGTTCTTC. It codes for CASSGGRVDNEQFF. V is TRBV6-2 or TRBV6-3 and J is TRBJ2-1; either TRBD1 or TRBD2 may fit D (6 bases each). The CDR3 is 14 amino acids. Looked up from germline, CDR1 is MNHEY and CDR2 is SVGEGT. V was cut by 6 bases and J by 5 bases, with 14 bases left in between.

The genes are TRBV6-5 and TRBJ1-2, with TRBD1 as a possible D gene (6 bases). This CDR3 comprises 15 residues. Germline CDR1 and CDR2: MNHEY and SVGAGI. Trimming stripped 6 bases from V and 3 bases from J, with 17 bases between. The CDR3 protein is CASRRGGGGDYGYTF. The CDR3 bases are TGTGCCAGCAGAAGGGGAGGGGGAGGGGACTATGGCTACACCTTC.

This sequence joins TRBV3-1 (or the pseudogene TRBV3-2) and TRBJ2-1; weak D call: TRBD2 (6 bases). This CDR3 contains 21 residues. Trimming removed 2 bases at V and 3 bases at J, with 29 bases between. CDR1 and CDR2 from the germline V gene are LGHDT and YNNKEL (reference sequence). This CDR3 reads CASSQPRSAEGPRSFYNEQFF. The CDR3 DNA reads as TGTGCCAGCAGCCAACCTAGATCTGCGGAGGGCCCCCGTTCCTTCTACAATGAGCAGTTCTTC.

The rearrangement uses TRBV7-9 and TRBJ2-7; a possible D gene is TRBD1 (5 bases). Trimming cost V 0 bases and J 7 bases, with 10 bases left between them. CDR3 length: 13 amino acids. Germline values: CDR1 SEHNR, CDR2 FQNEAQ (reference sequence). In nucleotides, the CDR3 is TGTGCCAGCAGCTTAGCAGCAAGGGGTGAGCAGTACTTC. As protein: CASSLAARGEQYF.

This chain links TRBV7-9 with TRBJ2-1; D is ambiguous. Trimming stripped 2 bases from V and 4 bases from J, with 3 bases between. Looked up from germline, CDR1 is SEHNR and CDR2 is FQNEAQ (reference sequence). This CDR3 region has 12 residues. CDR3 amino acids: CASSLQYNEQFF. CDR3 sequence (DNA): TGTGCCAGCAGCTTACAATACAATGAGCAGTTCTTC. Full variable domain (outside the CDR3, taken from reference TRBV7-9 and TRBJ2-1): DTGVSQNPRHKITKRGQNVTFRCDPISEHNRLYWYRQTLGQGPEFLTYFQNEAQLEKSRLLSDRFSAERPKGSFSTLEIQRTEQGDSAMYLCASSLQYNEQFFGPGTRLTVL.

In nucleotides, the CDR3 is TGTGCCAGCAGTCCGGGACTCACGAGGGCGGATACGCAGTATTTT. This encodes CASSPGLTRADTQYF. V usage is TRBV28 and J usage is TRBJ2-3, with a weak D call TRBD2 (6 bases). V dropped 5 bases and J dropped 6 bases, with 18 bases sitting between them. The CDR3 sequence is 15 residues long. The V gene's germline CDR1 is MDHEN and CDR2 SYDVKM.

The V and J genes are TRBV3-1 (or the pseudogene TRBV3-2) and TRBJ2-5, with a tentative D call TRBD2 (5 bases). The CDR3 runs to 16 residues. CDR1 is LGHDT, CDR2 YNNKEL, per germline (reference sequence). Trimming removed 0 bases at V and 0 bases at J, with 11 bases between. The CDR3 reads CASSQEGGPDQETQYF. In nucleotides, the CDR3 is TGTGCCAGCAGCCAAGAAGGCGGGCCCGACCAAGAGACCCAGTACTTC.

The CDR3 protein is CASSPRQGMGTQYF. CDR3 DNA sequence: TGTGCCAGCAGCCCTCGACAGGGGATGGGGACCCAGTACTTC. This chain links TRBV5-4 with TRBJ2-5; 8 bases are a match to TRBD1. V shed 4 bases and J 7 bases; nucleotides not matched to a gene: 9. The CDR3 is 14 amino acids. Germline lookup yields CDR1 SGHNT and CDR2 YYREEE (reference sequence).

The chain links TRBV10-3 to TRBJ2-1; 11 bases match TRBD1. The CDR3 is made up of 16 amino acids. In germline, CDR1 is ENHRY, CDR2 SYGVKD. J gave up 4 bases and V 0 bases, and 2 bases lay outside the gene matches. CDR3 protein: CAISESWDRGYNEQFF. The CDR3 DNA follows: TGTGCCATCAGTGAGTCCTGGGACAGGGGGTACAATGAGCAGTTCTTC.

This chain uses TRBV9 with TRBJ1-5, with unresolved D. The CDR3 extends over 14 amino acids. V was cut by 4 bases and J by 3 bases, with 11 bases left in between. Germline values: CDR1 SGDLS, CDR2 YYNGEE. In nucleotides, the CDR3 is TGTGCCAGCAGCCCAAGGGAGGTCAATCAGCCCCAGCATTTT. Encoded protein: CASSPREVNQPQHF.

The rearrangement joins TRBV7-8 to TRBJ2-1; a possible D gene is TRBD1 (5 bases). The CDR3 is 17 residues long. The germline V and J ends were trimmed by 0 bases and 0 bases, with 12 bases remaining between them. Per the germline V gene, CDR1 is SGHVS and CDR2 is FQNEAQ. CDR3 bases: TGTGCCAGCAGCTTAGCGGGGCCGTCTAGCTCCTACAATGAGCAGTTCTTC. This encodes CASSLAGPSSSYNEQFF.

This clone was seen just once. The chain recombines TRBV4-3 with TRBJ2-7, with a weak D call TRBD2 (6 bases). Trimming took off 0 bases at V and 2 bases at J, with 8 bases between the two ends. Germline CDR1 is LGHNA and CDR2 is YSLEER. The CDR3 has 14 residues. CDR3 DNA: TGCGCCAGCAGCCAAGAACGGGGGACCTACGAGCAGTACTTC. It is translated as CASSQERGTYEQYF.

The count of this clone is one. A read error may produce the germline difference seen at one junction end. The V call is TRBV7-7, the J call TRBJ2-1; 7 bases are a match to TRBD2. The length of the CDR3 is 15 residues. The germline V gene has CDR1 SSHAT and CDR2 FNYEAQ (reference sequence). The DNA of the CDR3 is TGTGCTAGCAGCTTAGGGAGGGGTCTTAACAATGAGCAGTTCTTC. Its protein product is CASSLGRGLNNEQFF.

The chain uses TRBV7-3 and TRBJ2-1; 7 bases are a match to TRBD2. This CDR3 has 12 residues. V lost 5 bases, J lost 10 bases, and 5 bases stayed unmatched. Germline V lookup: CDR1 SGHTA, CDR2 FQGTGA. CDR3 loop: CASSGTGREQFF. The CDR3 DNA follows: TGTGCCAGCAGCGGAACCGGGAGGGAGCAGTTCTTC. Variable domain in full (rest from reference TRBV7-3 and TRBJ2-1): GAGVSQTPSNKVTEKGKYVELRCDPISGHTALYWYRQSLGQGPEFLIYFQGTGAADDSGLPNDRFFAVRPEGSVSTLKIQRTERGDSAVYLCASSGTGREQFFGPGTRLTVL.

The chain uses TRBV7-9 and TRBJ2-5, with 11 nucleotides matching TRBD2. CDR1 and CDR2 (germline): SEHNR, FQNEAQ (reference sequence). V lost 5 bases to trimming and J lost 1 base; unmatched junction nucleotides: 9. This CDR3 has 17 amino acids. DNA for the CDR3: TGTGCCAGCAGCGTACTAGGACTAGCGGGCTTCCAAGAGACCCAGTACTTC. It codes for CASSVLGLAGFQETQYF.

The chain links TRBV5-6 to TRBJ2-4; weak D call: TRBD2 (6 bases). The CDR3 runs 13 residues. V was cut by 2 bases and J by 9 bases, with 12 bases left in between. The germline V gene encodes CDR1 SGHDT and CDR2 YYEEEE. The DNA of the CDR3 is TGTGCCAGCAGCTTCGGGGGAAGTTCCATTCAGTACTTC. It yields the protein CASSFGGSSIQYF. Together with reference TRBV5-6 and TRBJ2-4, the CDR3 gives the full variable domain: DAGVTQSPTHLIKTRGQQVTLRCSPKSGHDTVSWYQQALGQGPQFIFQYYEEEERQRGNFPDRFSGHQFPNYSSELNVNALLLGDSALYLCASSFGGSSIQYFGAGTRLSVL.

The V gene is TRBV19, the J gene TRBJ2-5, with TRBD2 matching 13 bases. V was clipped by 7 bases and J by 5 bases; unmatched bases: 4. This CDR3 region has 14 residues. Germline loops: CDR1 LNHDA, CDR2 SQIVND (reference sequence). The CDR3 nucleotides read TGTGCCAGTAAAAGGACTAGCGGGAGTGAGACCCAGTACTTC. As protein: CASKRTSGSETQYF.

This clone was detected ten times or more. The rearrangement links TRBV7-5 to TRBJ1-5; the table assigns TRBD1, which was not confirmed against the DNA. TRBV7-5 constitutes a pseudogene. The CDR3 is 14 residues long. The DNA of the CDR3 is TGTGCCAGAAGCCCCAGGGGGCGCGCTCAGCCCCAGCATTTT. Translating gives CARSPRGRAQPQHF.

V is TRBV5-5 and J is TRBJ1-2; tentatively, D is TRBD1 (5 bases). Trimming removed 2 bases from V and 2 bases from J, with 13 bases in between. There are 15 residues in the CDR3. The germline V gene encodes CDR1 SGHKS and CDR2 YYEKEE (reference sequence). As DNA, the CDR3 is TGTGCCAGCAGCTTCTCCCGACAGAAGAACTATGGCTACACCTTC. Amino acid sequence: CASSFSRQKNYGYTF.

The chain links TRBV12-3 or TRBV12-4 to TRBJ2-3; 7 nucleotides agree with TRBD2. This CDR3 comprises 12 residues. The trim removed 7 bases at V and 6 bases at J, leaving 4 bases unmatched. The CDR3 DNA reads as TGTGCCAGCACCGCGGGAGCCGATACGCAGTATTTT. It specifies CASTAGADTQYF.